The 23 T cell receptor beta chains in this list originate from one sample, sequenced in a study of blood T cells in healthy people across ages. A second roughly 6 to 12 cycle PCR used barcoded and J-beta primers. TCRdb reanalysed the 5' RACE reads using MiXCR and keeps one entry per CDR3 protein. The top ten hold about 22% of the sample, which has 910,000 or so distinct CDR3 sequences, about 53% seen once. What was sequenced was blood. The receptors shown here come from a woman aged 55-69 years in good health.

This rearrangement joins TRBV9 to TRBJ2-7; D could derive from TRBD1 or TRBD2 (5 bases each). V was cut by 4 bases and J by 1 base, with 12 bases left in between. CDR1 is SGDLS and CDR2 is YYNGEE in the germline V gene. This CDR3 has 14 amino acids. CDR3 coding DNA: TGTGCCAGCAGCAGGGGACCCAAGTCCTACGAGCAGTACTTC. Amino acids: CASSRGPKSYEQYF.

In this sample, this clonotype turned up a few times. J is TRBJ2-7 and V is TRBV7-2; either TRBD1 or TRBD2 may supply D (5 bases each). V lost 7 bases and J lost 5, with 18 bases in between. This CDR3 comprises 14 residues. CDR1 and CDR2 from the germline V gene are SGHTA and FQGNSA. The CDR3 nucleotides read TGTGCCAGCAAGCGAGAGATCGTGGGGGACGAGCAGTACTTC. This codes for CASKREIVGDEQYF. The entire variable domain, with the rest obtained from reference TRBV7-2 and TRBJ2-7, is as follows: GAGVSQSPSNKVTEKGKDVELRCDPISGHTALYWYRQSLGQGLEFLIYFQGNSAPDKSGLPSDRFSAERTGGSVSTLTIQRTQQEDSAVYLCASKREIVGDEQYFGPGTRLTVT.

This sequence joins TRBV2 and TRBJ2-1; 7 nucleotides line up with TRBD1. V lost 7 bases to trimming and J lost 13 bases; unmatched junction nucleotides: 13. Per germline, CDR1 SNHLY and CDR2 FYNNEI. The CDR3 runs 13 residues. CDR3 sequence: CASTAPGGETQFF. The CDR3 DNA follows: TGTGCCAGCACCGCGCCAGGGGGAGAGACCCAGTTCTTC.

This chain links TRBV20-1 with TRBJ2-7; D unresolved. Between the trimmed V and J ends, which lost 5 bases and 2 bases, there was a span of 7 bases. The CDR3 sequence is 11 residues long. Germline V gene lookup returns CDR1 DFQATT and CDR2 SNEGSKA (reference sequence). CDR3 residues: CSAEAAYEQYF. CDR3 bases: TGCAGTGCTGAAGCCGCCTACGAGCAGTACTTC.

Remarks on this clonotype: This may be a read error, as it is one base from a much larger clone. The chain carries TRBV4-2 and TRBJ2-7; D might be TRBD2 (5 bases). Germline assignment: CDR1 LGHNA and CDR2 YNFKEQ. The CDR3 covers 16 residues. Trimming removed 3 bases from V and 1 base from J, with 16 bases in between. The CDR3, as DNA: TGTGCCAGCAGCCAGAGTTTAGCGAGAGTTTCCTACGAGCAGTACTTC. This gives the protein CASSQSLARVSYEQYF.

The chain has TRBV3-1 and TRBJ2-3; 15 bases are a match to TRBD2. V trimming: 1 base; J trimming: 5 bases; junction bases outside the gene matches: 16. Germline V lookup: CDR1 LGHDT, CDR2 YNNKEL (reference sequence). The CDR3 has 21 residues. In DNA, the CDR3 is TGTGCCAGCAGCCAAGCCGGACTAGCGGGAGGGCCTCATAGTCATCAAGATACGCAGTATTTT. This gives the protein CASSQAGLAGGPHSHQDTQYF.

The chain uses TRBV6-5 and TRBJ2-1, with TRBD1 identical over 12 bases. The CDR3 length is 15 residues. Unmatched junction bases numbered 5, after V lost 6 bases and J lost 5 bases. Germline-derived CDR1 and CDR2 are MNHEY and SVGAGI. The CDR3 nucleotides read TGTGCCAGCAGCCGGGACAGGGGGCTCGACAATGAGCAGTTCTTC. Its translation: CASSRDRGLDNEQFF.

The DNA of the CDR3 is TGCAGTGCTAGTGGCGCGGGAGGGGCCCGATACTACGAGCAGTACTTC. Translated, it gives CSASGAGGARYYEQYF. The gene calls are TRBV20-1 and TRBJ2-7; 9 nucleotides agree with TRBD2. This CDR3 spans 16 amino acids. Germline values: CDR1 DFQATT, CDR2 SNEGSKA (reference sequence). J gave up 3 bases and V 3 bases, and 12 bases lay outside the gene matches.

The chain joins TRBV5-6 to TRBJ1-2, with TRBD1 matching over 8 bases. With 4 bases clipped from V and 4 bases from J, the junction kept 6 bases outside the gene matches. Germline V gene sequence: CDR1 SGHDT, CDR2 YYEEEE. The CDR3 is 14 residues long. The CDR3 region is CASSPDDRGYGYTF. Here the CDR3 DNA reads TGTGCCAGCAGCCCCGATGACAGGGGCTATGGCTACACCTTC.

The V call is TRBV13, the J call TRBJ2-7; D might be TRBD1 or TRBD2, each matching 5 bases. V lost 7 bases to trimming and J lost 3 bases, with 31 bases between them. CDR3 length: 19 amino acids. The V gene's germline CDR1 is PRHDT and CDR2 FYEKMQ (reference sequence). In nucleotides, the CDR3 is TGTGCCAGCACTAAAATCAGGCGCAAGACCAGGGATGGAGGCTACGAGCAGTACTTC. As protein: CASTKIRRKTRDGGYEQYF.

The chain joins TRBV6-6 to TRBJ1-2; 8 positions match TRBD1. The ends lost 8 bases at V and 0 bases at J; junction bases unmatched: 2. The CDR3 length is 13 residues. The germline CDR1 and CDR2 sequences are MNHNY and SVGAGI (reference sequence). The CDR3 loop reads CASLQGANYGYTF. The CDR3 DNA reads as TGTGCCAGCCTACAGGGGGCTAACTATGGCTACACCTTC.

This clonotype was counted only a few times. The V and J genes are TRBV12-3 or TRBV12-4 and TRBJ2-7; D remains unclear. V lost 2 bases, J lost 9 bases, and 8 bases lay in between. This CDR3 comprises 11 residues. CDR3 coding DNA: TGTGCCAGCAGTTTAAGCACCCGGCAGTACTTC. Encoded protein: CASSLSTRQYF.

This clonotype was recorded a few times. V gene TRBV7-2 combines with J gene TRBJ2-7; weak D call: TRBD1 (6 bases). The V gene's germline CDR1 is SGHTA and CDR2 FQGNSA. Deletions cut 5 bases from V and 1 base from J, with 12 bases between. The CDR3 extends over 14 amino acids. In DNA form, the CDR3 reads TGTGCCAGCAGCACAGGGTGGATATCCTACGAGCAGTACTTC. Protein: CASSTGWISYEQYF.

This clonotype was observed a few times. The CDR3 loop reads CASSPAGSDTQYF. The DNA for the CDR3 is TGTGCCAGCTCACCAGCGGGATCAGATACGCAGTATTTT. The chain uses TRBV18 and TRBJ2-3; a possible D gene is TRBD2 (6 bases). V shed 2 bases and J shed 4 bases, with 7 bases lying between them. Germline V gene lookup returns CDR1 KGHSH and CDR2 LQKENI. The CDR3 extends over 13 amino acids.

The gene calls are TRBV6-2 or TRBV6-3 and TRBJ2-2, with D unclear. CDR3 size: 15 residues. Trimming took off 2 bases at V and 0 bases at J, with 7 bases between the two ends. Germline CDR1 and CDR2: MNHEY and SVGEGT. The CDR3 spells CASSYGAANTGELFF. As DNA, the CDR3 is TGTGCCAGCAGTTACGGTGCAGCGAACACCGGGGAGCTGTTTTTT.

In its sample, this clonotype was seen a few times. The chain carries TRBV28 and TRBJ1-1; 7 bases are a match to TRBD1. From germline, CDR1 is MDHEN and CDR2 SYDVKM. The V and J ends lost 5 bases and 1 base, in that order; junction bases with no gene match: 10. The CDR3 is made up of 16 amino acids. The CDR3 region has the DNA TGTGCCAGCAGTACATCGGGACAGCGGGGGAACACTGAAGCTTTCTTT. Its translation: CASSTSGQRGNTEAFF.

The chain carries TRBV29-1 and TRBJ2-5, with a weak D call TRBD2 (7 bases). Germline V lookup: CDR1 SQVTM, CDR2 ANQGSEA. Trimming removed 4 bases at V and 5 bases at J, with 20 bases between. The CDR3 extends over 15 amino acids. The CDR3 is CSVGGRGSFWETQYF. CDR3 sequence (DNA): TGCAGCGTTGGGGGGCGGGGGTCCTTTTGGGAGACCCAGTACTTC.

Here the CDR3 reads CSVRRTGRTYTQYF. CDR3 nucleotides: TGCAGCGTTCGCAGGACAGGGCGAACCTATACGCAGTATTTT. The rearrangement joins TRBV29-1 to TRBJ2-3; 8 bases line up with TRBD1. Unmatched junction bases numbered 11, after V lost 5 bases and J lost 7 bases. The CDR3 is made up of 14 amino acids. Germline lookup yields CDR1 SQVTM and CDR2 ANQGSEA.

V and J are TRBV4-1 and TRBJ2-1; 13 nucleotides match TRBD2. V gave up 4 bases and J gave up 8 bases; unmatched junction bases: 8. The CDR3 loop spans 16 amino acids. Germline V CDR1 and CDR2: MGHRA, YSYEKL. The CDR3 coding sequence is TGCGCCAGCAGCCGAATAGGACTAGCGGGAGCCTATGAGCAGTTCTTC. Translating gives CASSRIGLAGAYEQFF.

In this sample, this clonotype turned up a few times. The V and J genes are TRBV25-1 and TRBJ1-2, with 9 bases matching TRBD1. This CDR3 spans 13 amino acids. From germline, CDR1 is MGHDK and CDR2 SYGVNS. The trim removed 6 bases at V and 3 bases at J, leaving 2 bases unmatched. The CDR3 reads CASRRQGDYGYTF. In DNA, the CDR3 is TGTGCCAGCAGGAGACAGGGGGACTATGGCTACACCTTC.

This clonotype was picked up one time. The chain uses TRBV6-8 and TRBJ2-1, with 8 positions matching TRBD2. CDR1 and CDR2 (germline): MNHGY, SAAAGT. The CDR3 is 19 amino acids. V dropped 6 bases and J dropped 3; count of bases not matched to a gene: 19. The CDR3 protein is CASRDLGGRPHIFYNEQFF. CDR3 bases: TGTGCCAGCAGGGACCTCGGCGGGAGGCCCCACATTTTCTACAATGAGCAGTTCTTC.

This chain links TRBV20-1 with TRBJ2-7; either TRBD1 or TRBD2 may fit D (5 bases each). Germline CDR1 reads DFQATT; CDR2 reads SNEGSKA (reference sequence). The CDR3 loop spans 14 amino acids. Trimming removed 1 base at V and 2 bases at J, with 12 bases between. Written as DNA, the CDR3 is TGCAGTGCTAGAGTCACAGGAGGAGCCTACGAGCAGTACTTC. It translates to CSARVTGGAYEQYF.

This sequence joins TRBV10-3 and TRBJ2-3, with 7 bases aligning to TRBD1. Germline-derived CDR1 and CDR2 are ENHRY and SYGVKD. CDR3 length: 13 residues. With 11 bases clipped from V and 0 bases from J, the junction kept 5 bases outside the gene matches. The CDR3 region is CAATGASTDTQYF. The CDR3 DNA sequence: TGTGCCGCCACAGGGGCTAGCACAGATACGCAGTATTTT.